The 30 T cell receptor beta chains in this list originate from one sample, sequenced in a study of OX40 agonist ivuxolimab in advanced cancers. Clones were read by immunoSEQ multiplex PCR, and TCRdb kept only the in-frame ones, dropping some. This sample has about 38,000 clones, with over 60% found just once. The material was CD4+ or CD8+ T cells sorted from blood, obtained in a trial of the OX40 agonist ivuxolimab. Every receptor here comes from an adult with an advanced solid tumor such as melanoma, head and neck, liver or kidney cancer.

The chain links TRBV6-1 to TRBJ1-4; the D gene is possibly TRBD1 (5 bases). In germline, CDR1 is MNHNS, CDR2 SASEGT. The V gene lost 3 bases and the J gene lost 6 bases, with 11 bases spanning the gap. The CDR3 consists of 14 residues. In DNA form, the CDR3 reads TGTGCCAGCAGTGATCGGGGGTCTGATGAAAAACTGTTTTTT. Protein: CASSDRGSDEKLFF.

CDR3 DNA sequence: TGTGCCAGCAGCTTAAGGCCGGTAACCAGCGGGAGAGAAGATACGCAGTATTTT. Protein: CASSLRPVTSGREDTQYF. The rearrangement joins TRBV7-3 to TRBJ2-3; TRBD2 matches 8 bases. Germline CDR1 and CDR2: SGHTA and FQGTGA. The ends lost 1 base at V and 5 bases at J; junction bases unmatched: 14. The CDR3 sequence is 18 residues long.

The gene calls are TRBV9 and TRBJ1-3; D may be TRBD1 (5 bases). V gave up 1 base and J gave up 0 bases, with 8 bases separating them. The CDR3 consists of 15 residues. The germline CDR1 and CDR2 sequences are SGDLS and YYNGEE. CDR3 region: CASSVTTGSGNTIYF. The CDR3, as DNA: TGTGCCAGCAGCGTAACTACAGGCTCTGGAAACACCATATATTTT.

The rearrangement joins TRBV6-6 to TRBJ1-6; D is unresolved. In germline, CDR1 is MNHNY, CDR2 SVGAGI (reference sequence). The CDR3 runs 11 residues. With 6 bases removed from V and 14 bases from J, the gap between germline ends came to 11 bases. The CDR3 is CASSSMASLHF. The CDR3 bases are TGTGCCAGCAGCTCGATGGCGTCCCTCCACTTT.

This clone has only a few counts. For the CDR3, the DNA is TGTGCCAGTGGTAAAGGGGGCCTTAGTGAGCAGTTCTTC. Protein product: CASGKGGLSEQFF. V is TRBV19 and J is TRBJ2-1; 7 nucleotides line up with TRBD1. The V and J ends lost 8 bases and 9 bases, in that order; junction bases with no gene match: 10. The germline V gene encodes CDR1 LNHDA and CDR2 SQIVND (reference sequence). The CDR3 consists of 13 residues.

The chain recombines TRBV7-8 with TRBJ2-4; 8 positions match TRBD2. The CDR3 covers 14 residues. V lost 4 bases to trimming and J lost 5 bases; unmatched junction nucleotides: 4. The germline V gene has CDR1 SGHVS and CDR2 FQNEAQ. CDR3 region: CASSSSSGQNIQYF. CDR3 coding DNA: TGTGCCAGCAGCTCCTCTAGCGGGCAAAACATTCAGTACTTC.

The chain links TRBV19 to TRBJ2-3; D is unclear. The CDR3 length is 13 residues. From germline, CDR1 is LNHDA and CDR2 SQIVND (reference sequence). V lost 1 base to trimming and J lost 0 bases, with 2 bases between them. CDR3 DNA: TGTGCCAGTAGTATAGGTAGCACAGATACGCAGTATTTT. This sequence encodes CASSIGSTDTQYF. Full variable domain (outside the CDR3, taken from reference TRBV19 and TRBJ2-3): DGGITQSPKYLFRKEGQNVTLSCEQNLNHDAMYWYRQDPGQGLRLIYYSQIVNDFQKGDIAEGYSVSREKKESFPLTVTSAQKNPTAFYLCASSIGSTDTQYFGPGTRLTVL.

The rearrangement uses TRBV9 and TRBJ2-1; unclear D gene. V lost 0 bases and J lost 5, with 6 bases in between. This CDR3 is built from 13 residues. Per germline, CDR1 SGDLS and CDR2 YYNGEE. Here the CDR3 reads CASSVDYHNEQFF. CDR3 sequence (DNA): TGTGCCAGCAGCGTAGATTACCACAATGAGCAGTTCTTC.

The V call is TRBV7-3, the J call TRBJ1-1; the D gene is possibly TRBD1 (5 bases). The CDR3 is 13 amino acids. The germline V gene encodes CDR1 SGHTA and CDR2 FQGTGA. V lost 5 bases to trimming and J lost 1 base, with 8 bases between them. CDR3 sequence reads: CASSPGANTEAFF. The CDR3 DNA reads as TGTGCCAGCAGCCCCGGGGCGAACACTGAAGCTTTCTTT.

The rearrangement uses TRBV28 and TRBJ1-5; D gene unclear. The CDR3 contains 17 residues. Trimming left V 7 bases short and J 0 bases short, with 19 bases between. CDR1 is MDHEN, CDR2 SYDVKM, per germline. CDR3 bases: TGTGCCAGCACCCTTGGGGAGGGTGCTTATAGCAATCAGCCCCAGCATTTT. Protein: CASTLGEGAYSNQPQHF.

The chain joins TRBV5-8 to TRBJ2-7; TRBD2 aligns across 10 bases. CDR1 SGHTS and CDR2 YDEGEE come from the germline V gene. The trim removed 6 bases at V and 0 bases at J, leaving 6 bases unmatched. The CDR3 is 15 amino acids. In nucleotides, the CDR3 is TGTGCCAGCACCCCTAGCGGGGGAAGCTCCTACGAGCAGTACTTC. Encoded protein: CASTPSGGSSYEQYF. Full variable domain (outside the CDR3, taken from reference TRBV5-8 and TRBJ2-7): EAGVTQSPTHLIKTRGQQATLRCSPISGHTSVYWYQQALGLGLQFLLWYDEGEERNRGNFPPRFSGRQFPNYSSELNVNALELEDSALYLCASTPSGGSSYEQYFGPGTRLTVT.

This clone ranks as medium-sized. The rearrangement links TRBV4-2 to TRBJ1-4; D not resolved. The CDR3 consists of 14 residues. Trimming took 0 bases from V and 5 from J, leaving 7 bases between them. Germline CDR1 is LGHNA and CDR2 is YNFKEQ. The CDR3: CASSQDLSNEKLFF. The CDR3 DNA reads TGTGCCAGCAGCCAAGATCTTTCCAATGAAAAACTGTTTTTT.

J is TRBJ2-1 and V is TRBV11-2; D is perhaps TRBD2 (6 bases). The CDR3 has 16 amino acids. V was trimmed by 6 bases and J by 0 bases, leaving 15 bases between them. The V gene's germline CDR1 is SGHAT and CDR2 FQNNGV. As DNA, the CDR3 is TGTGCCAGCAGGCCCCCGGTGGGGGGCTCCTACAATGAGCAGTTCTTC. Its translation: CASRPPVGGSYNEQFF.

The gene calls are TRBV6-6 and TRBJ2-3; D is possibly TRBD1 (7 bases). From germline, CDR1 is MNHNY and CDR2 SVGAGI (reference sequence). Trimming cost V 7 bases and J 5 bases, with 10 bases left between them. The CDR3 totals 12 residues. DNA of the CDR3: TGTGCCAGCACCCAGGGGGGAGATACGCAGTATTTT. Translated: CASTQGGDTQYF.

This clone has a single count. This chain connects TRBV28 to TRBJ2-7; no reliable D call. The CDR3 has 14 residues. Trimming took 1 base from V and 1 from J, leaving 8 bases between them. Germline CDR1 MDHEN, CDR2 SYDVKM. The CDR3 region has the DNA TGTGCCAGCAGTTTATCTGGACCATCCTACGAGCAGTACTTC. Translating gives CASSLSGPSYEQYF.

This clone has only a few counts. This chain uses TRBV25-1 with TRBJ2-2; 7 bases line up with TRBD1. The trim removed 3 bases at V and 5 bases at J, leaving 6 bases unmatched. Per germline, CDR1 MGHDK and CDR2 SYGVNS. The CDR3 consists of 15 residues. CDR3 DNA sequence: TGTGCCAGCAGTGACCCGACAGGGTGGACCGGGGAGCTGTTTTTT. Amino acid sequence: CASSDPTGWTGELFF.

This chain links TRBV5-1 with TRBJ2-1, with D possibly TRBD2 on 5 matching bases. Trimming left V 2 bases short and J 2 bases short, with 11 bases between. CDR1 and CDR2 (germline): SGHRS, YFSETQ. This CDR3 has 15 residues. CDR3 sequence reads: CASSFDGDPYNEQFF. The DNA of the CDR3 is TGCGCCAGCAGCTTCGACGGGGATCCCTACAATGAGCAGTTCTTC.

This clone is deemed medium-sized. The chain uses TRBV30 and TRBJ2-5, with D maybe TRBD2 (7 bases). The length of the CDR3 is 14 residues. Germline CDR1 reads GTSNPN; CDR2 reads SVGIG (reference sequence). V dropped 2 bases and J dropped 2 bases, with 12 bases sitting between them. CDR3 sequence reads: CAWSRGGTQETQYF. CDR3 coding DNA: TGTGCCTGGAGTAGGGGGGGGACACAAGAGACCCAGTACTTC.

The V and J genes are TRBV19 and TRBJ1-5, with 9 bases lining up with TRBD1. The CDR3 has 17 amino acids. Germline assignment: CDR1 LNHDA and CDR2 SQIVND (reference sequence). The V gene end was trimmed by 6 bases and the J gene end by 4 bases; junction bases not matched to a gene: 13. CDR3 coding DNA: TGTGCCAGTAGCCGACTTTCAGCGGGACAGGGTAATCAGCCCCAGCATTTT. Encoded protein: CASSRLSAGQGNQPQHF.

In nucleotides, the CDR3 is TGTGCCAGCAGTGTAAGGACAGGGGCCCGCTCCTACGAGCAGTACTTC. Amino acids: CASSVRTGARSYEQYF. The rearrangement joins TRBV27 to TRBJ2-7; 9 bases match TRBD1. CDR1 and CDR2 (germline): MNHEY, SMNVEV (reference sequence). V lost 5 bases, J lost 0 bases, and 8 bases stayed unmatched. This CDR3 comprises 16 residues.

The chain employs TRBV11-2 and TRBJ1-2; TRBD1 matches 9 bases. The V gene's germline CDR1 is SGHAT and CDR2 FQNNGV. The CDR3 covers 14 residues. The V and J ends lost 5 bases and 5 bases, in that order; junction bases with no gene match: 6. Here the CDR3 DNA reads TGTGCCAGCAGCCCCGGCGACAGGGGGTATGGCTACACCTTC. Translated, it gives CASSPGDRGYGYTF.

The J gene is TRBJ1-2, the V gene TRBV15; D is perhaps TRBD1 (6 bases). The V and J ends lost 3 bases and 2 bases respectively, with 13 bases between them. The CDR3 contains 15 residues. Looked up from germline, CDR1 is LNHNV and CDR2 is YYDKDF (reference sequence). This chain's CDR3 is CATSRSLQGNYGYTF. For the CDR3, the DNA is TGTGCCACCAGCAGGTCCCTACAGGGAAACTATGGCTACACCTTC.

V usage is TRBV2 and J usage is TRBJ1-2; D unclear. The CDR3 has 13 residues. From germline, CDR1 is SNHLY and CDR2 FYNNEI. V was trimmed by 3 bases and J by 3 bases, leaving 8 bases between them. CDR3 bases: TGTGCCAGCAGTGACGCATCTTACTATGGCTACACCTTC. Its translation: CASSDASYYGYTF. The complete variable domain, with remaining parts taken from reference TRBV2 and TRBJ1-2, reads EPEVTQTPSHQVTQMGQEVILRCVPISNHLYFYWYRQILGQKVEFLVSFYNNEISEKSEIFDDQFSVERPDGSNFTLKIRSTKLEDSAMYFCASSDASYYGYTFGSGTRLTVV.

This CDR3 is CASSGTDAYEQYF. The CDR3 nucleotides read TGTGCCAGCAGCGGAACAGACGCCTACGAGCAGTACTTC. This sequence joins TRBV9 and TRBJ2-7; D gene unclear. Germline loops: CDR1 SGDLS, CDR2 YYNGEE. V was trimmed by 3 bases and J by 2 bases, leaving 9 bases between them. This CDR3 comprises 13 residues. Together with reference TRBV9 and TRBJ2-7, the CDR3 gives the full variable domain: DSGVTQTPKHLITATGQRVTLRCSPRSGDLSVYWYQQSLDQGLQFLIQYYNGEERAKGNILERFSAQQFPDLHSELNLSSLELGDSALYFCASSGTDAYEQYFGPGTRLTVT.

This chain links TRBV7-8 with TRBJ2-1, with a weak D call TRBD1 (6 bases). The V end lost 6 bases, the J end lost 0 bases, and 15 bases lay between the germline ends. This CDR3 is built from 16 residues. Germline V CDR1 and CDR2: SGHVS, FQNEAQ. The DNA of the CDR3 is TGTGCCAGCAGTATTCAGGGGTACAGCTCCTACAATGAGCAGTTCTTC. It codes for CASSIQGYSSYNEQFF.

The CDR3 loop reads CASISRVMTETQYF. The CDR3 DNA is TGTGCCAGCATATCAAGGGTAATGACGGAGACCCAGTACTTC. The chain links TRBV6-1 to TRBJ2-5; D gene unclear. This CDR3 comprises 14 residues. V was shortened by 7 bases and J by 5 bases, with 17 bases between the two germline ends. Per the germline V gene, CDR1 is MNHNS and CDR2 is SASEGT.

The chain is built from TRBV6-5 and TRBJ2-7, with TRBD1 as a possible D gene (5 bases). The V end lost 5 bases, the J end lost 4 bases, and 15 bases lay between the germline ends. Per the germline V gene, CDR1 is MNHEY and CDR2 is SVGAGI. The CDR3 covers 14 residues. CDR3 in amino acids: CASSEEKGWYEQYF. The CDR3 bases are TGTGCCAGCAGTGAAGAAAAGGGGTGGTACGAGCAGTACTTC.

V gene TRBV18 combines with J gene TRBJ2-6; 7 positions match TRBD1. This CDR3 has 19 residues. The ends lost 6 bases at V and 2 bases at J; junction bases unmatched: 16. Looked up from germline, CDR1 is KGHSH and CDR2 is LQKENI. Here the CDR3 DNA reads TGTGCCAGCTCCGGCGGAGGACAGGATAATTTGACTGGGGCCAACGTCCTGACTTTC. Protein sequence: CASSGGGQDNLTGANVLTF.

The chain uses TRBV10-1 and TRBJ2-1, with D perhaps matching TRBD2 (7 bases). The CDR3 runs 15 residues. CDR1 WNHNN and CDR2 SYGVQD come from the germline V gene (reference sequence). Between the trimmed V and J ends, which lost 2 bases and 8 bases, there was a span of 16 bases. Here the CDR3 reads CASSERGEGRDEQFF. As DNA, the CDR3 is TGCGCCAGCAGTGAGAGGGGGGAGGGCCGCGATGAGCAGTTCTTC.

This chain links TRBV6-6 with TRBJ2-7; 10 positions match TRBD2. V was clipped by 4 bases and J by 2 bases; unmatched bases: 5. Germline-derived CDR1 and CDR2 are MNHNY and SVGAGI (reference sequence). The CDR3 loop spans 15 amino acids. The CDR3 bases are TGTGCCAGCAGTTCCTCTAGCGGGAGCGCCTACGAGCAGTACTTC. Amino acid sequence: CASSSSSGSAYEQYF.